The clone carrying this T cell receptor (beta chain) was detected once. Its antigen is still unknown. Assay used: immunoSEQ multiplex PCR; TCRdb lists only in-frame clones, some missing. The data show around 61,000 clones, approximately 80% seen once. The sample comes from a study of OX40 agonist ivuxolimab in advanced cancers. The study's findings and limits: The work left the antigen specificity of expanded peripheral T cells undetermined.

CDR1 is LNHDA and CDR2 is SQIVND in the germline V gene (reference sequence). After removal of 4 bases from V and 3 bases from J, the junction contained 14 bases not matched to a gene. This CDR3 has 17 amino acids. The sequence was obtained from an adult with an advanced solid tumor such as melanoma, head and neck, liver or kidney cancer. The specimen comprised CD4+ or CD8+ T cells sorted from blood, sampled in a trial of the OX40 agonist ivuxolimab. The rearrangement links TRBV19 to TRBJ2-7; the match to TRBD1 covers 8 bases. The DNA of the CDR3 is TGTGCCAGTAGTACTCTGGAAGGGACAGGTGGGCGCTACGAGCAGTACTTC. It specifies CASSTLEGTGGRYEQYF.